What follows describes a single T cell receptor beta chain. By frequency, this clonotype is medium-sized (0.01 to 0.1%), with no count recorded. No cognate antigen has been identified for it. Libraries came from 10x single-cell sequencing. Profiling of CSF cells was done with 10X Genomics single-cell V(D)J and 5' gene-expression libraries. An Illumina NextSeq550 was used to sequence CSF single-cell TCR libraries. The study's own analysis went as follows. V(D)J reads were aligned to the vdj-GRCh38 alts ensemble 2.0.0 reference and were analysed with the Cell Ranger vdj pipeline. Clonotypes were defined as cell barcodes sharing the same set of productive CDR3 nucleotide sequences. To link clonality with transcriptional profiles, clonotype information was incorporated into Seurat v3.0 gene-expression metadata. Any CSF cell with more than 1,800 genes, more than 7,500 UMIs or more than 10% mitochondrial reads was excluded. CDR3-beta sequences were compared against VDJdb to identify TCRs with known antigen specificity. The network analysis of clone sharing was performed with the R package qgraph and was limited to TCRs that had complete alpha and beta chains. Reads reprocessed by TCRdb are summarized as one entry per CDR3 protein sequence, and DNA is absent. Here the V and J calls rest on TCRdb's processing, not on the authors' analysis. The table for this sample records around 1,100 distinct CDR3 sequences. 15% of the sample lies in the top ten.

From the germline V gene, CDR1 is MDHEN and CDR2 is SYDVKM. The CDR3 goes from the cysteine to the phenylalanine over 16 residues. The record lacks a DNA sequence. These data originate in a study of CD8 T cells in cerebrospinal fluid in Alzheimer's disease (TCRdb year 2020). As for the study more broadly: CSF T cell clonal expansion was assessed with two single-cell approaches: plate-based nested PCR sequencing and droplet-based sequencing. In the droplet-based CSF analysis comparing patients with controls, there were about nine healthy controls (fewer than 12,000 cells) and about nine patients with MCI or Alzheimer's disease (approximately 10,000 cells). The study examined whether cerebrospinal fluid from healthy elderly individuals and from patients with neurodegenerative disease contained clonally expanded T cells. The CSF gene-expression analysis, which included patients with Parkinson's disease, covered a total of about 25 samples. What the authors observed across the whole study: Only samples with detectable clones (roughly 11 healthy, 5 MCI, 5 AD, 6 PD) were included in the overall clonality comparison. In patients with MCI or Alzheimer's disease, the biggest CSF clone accounted for a larger percentage of TCRs than in controls. When the data were pooled, most of the 6 Alzheimer's patients but only 1 of 10 healthy subjects had a highly expanded clone, defined as one making up at least 3% of TCRs. The EBV-specific clones were neither the most highly expanded clones nor enriched among patients. The authors cautioned that detecting EBV-specific TCRs in CSF does not establish a causal link between EBV and Alzheimer's disease.

Acute infectious disease was absent in all participants, and all participants were in good physical condition. For droplet-based sequencing, live CSF cells were sorted using a live/dead marker. To pellet immune cells, CSF obtained by lumbar puncture was centrifuged at 300g. CSF samples were checked for red blood cells, and any sample contaminated with blood was excluded. CSF cells were cryopreserved in freezing medium, frozen overnight at -80 °C, and then stored in liquid nitrogen. Before analysis, CSF samples were kept in storage for less than seven months. Material for sequencing was cerebrospinal fluid. The source of this sequence is a human donor in good health. The rearrangement combines TRBV28 with TRBJ1-4; TCRdb's D gene call, TRBD1, goes unchecked for lack of DNA. For the CDR3, the sequence is CASRPGDTSTNEKLFF.